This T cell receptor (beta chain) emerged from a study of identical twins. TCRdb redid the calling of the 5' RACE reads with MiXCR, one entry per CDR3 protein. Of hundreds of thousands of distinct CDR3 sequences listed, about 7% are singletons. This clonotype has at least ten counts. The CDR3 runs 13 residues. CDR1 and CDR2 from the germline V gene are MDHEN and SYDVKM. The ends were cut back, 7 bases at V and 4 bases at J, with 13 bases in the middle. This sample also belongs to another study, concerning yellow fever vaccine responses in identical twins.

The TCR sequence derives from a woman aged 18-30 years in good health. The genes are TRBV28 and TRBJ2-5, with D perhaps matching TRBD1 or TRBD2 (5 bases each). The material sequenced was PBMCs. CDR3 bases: TGTGCCAGCAACGGCCGGGACCGAGAGACCCAGTACTTC. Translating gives CASNGRDRETQYF.